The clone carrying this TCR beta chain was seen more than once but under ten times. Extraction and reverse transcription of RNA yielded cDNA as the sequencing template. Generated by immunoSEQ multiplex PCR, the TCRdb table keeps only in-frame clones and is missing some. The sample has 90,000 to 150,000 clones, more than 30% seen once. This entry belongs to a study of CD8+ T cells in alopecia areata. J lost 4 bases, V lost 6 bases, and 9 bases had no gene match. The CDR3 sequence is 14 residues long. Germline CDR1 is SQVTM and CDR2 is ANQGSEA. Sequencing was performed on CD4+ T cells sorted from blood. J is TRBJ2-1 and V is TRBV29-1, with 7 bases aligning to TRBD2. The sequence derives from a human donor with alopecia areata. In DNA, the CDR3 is TGCAGCGTCCGAGCGGGAAGGAATTACAATGAGCAGTTCTTC. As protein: CSVRAGRNYNEQFF.